These 15 T cell receptor beta chains came from one sample sequenced in a study of blood T cell repertoires in COVID-19. The data were produced by immunoSEQ multiplex PCR, yet TCRdb's version contains in-frame clones alone and is incomplete. Of over 200,000 clones listed, about 89% were seen once; the top ten hold over 7.5%. The sequenced sample was PBMCs or T cells enriched from blood (not recorded which). The receptors stem from a man in his forties or fifties who had recovered from COVID-19.

The chain uses TRBV5-1 and TRBJ2-3; 7 bases are shared with TRBD2. Trimming took 2 bases from V and 0 from J; bases not matched to a gene: 6. The CDR3 loop spans 16 amino acids. The germline V gene encodes CDR1 SGHRS and CDR2 YFSETQ. CDR3 DNA: TGCGCCAGCAGCTTTACGGCTAGCGGAAGCACAGATACGCAGTATTTT. Its translation is CASSFTASGSTDTQYF.

The CDR3 nucleotides are TGTGCCAGCAGTTTGACAGGGGACGGCTACACCTTC. It encodes CASSLTGDGYTF. V usage is TRBV28 and J usage is TRBJ1-2; 8 bases agree with TRBD1. Losses at the gene ends were 3 bases for V and 8 bases for J; bases not matched to a gene: 2. The CDR3 sequence is 12 residues long. Germline V gene data show CDR1 as MDHEN and CDR2 as SYDVKM.

The chain is built from TRBV5-4 and TRBJ2-7; 15 nucleotides align to TRBD2. Germline V CDR1 and CDR2: SGHNT, YYREEE (reference sequence). With V trimmed by 4 bases and J by 6 bases, 5 bases remained unmatched. The CDR3 covers 15 residues. CDR3 protein: CASSPGLAGGSEQYF. The CDR3 DNA reads TGTGCCAGCAGCCCAGGACTAGCGGGAGGGTCCGAGCAGTACTTC.

This sequence joins TRBV30 and TRBJ1-6, with 7 bases matching TRBD1. Germline CDR1 and CDR2: GTSNPN and SVGIG (reference sequence). The length of the CDR3 is 14 residues. J was trimmed by 6 bases and V by 8 bases; bases with no gene match: 10. For the CDR3, the DNA is TGTGCCCCGGGGGCGGGACAGACTAATTCACCCCTCCACTTT. Its protein is CAPGAGQTNSPLHF.

There are a few counts of this clone. The J gene is TRBJ1-5, the V gene TRBV27; 8 bases are shared with TRBD1. V shed 4 bases, J shed 3 bases, and the junction held 11 bases outside the gene matches. This CDR3 spans 17 amino acids. The germline V gene has CDR1 MNHEY and CDR2 SMNVEV (reference sequence). The CDR3 protein is CASSSVRAGGVNQPQHF. The CDR3, as DNA: TGTGCCAGCAGTTCAGTCCGGGCAGGGGGCGTCAATCAGCCCCAGCATTTT.

The rearrangement uses TRBV6-5 and TRBJ2-3; 7 bases map to TRBD1. This CDR3 region has 13 residues. The V segment lost 11 bases and the J segment 2 bases; nucleotides outside the gene matches: 7. Looked up from germline, CDR1 is MNHEY and CDR2 is SVGAGI. The CDR3 DNA is TGTGCCGGCCGGGACAGTAACACAGATACGCAGTATTTT. It is translated as CAGRDSNTDTQYF.

The chain carries TRBV25-1 and TRBJ1-1, with 10 bases matching TRBD1. CDR1 is MGHDK, CDR2 SYGVNS, per germline. CDR3 length: 16 amino acids. Trimming cost V 7 bases and J 3 bases; bases outside gene matches: 11. This CDR3 is CASTTRQGALDTEAFF. The CDR3 nucleotides read TGTGCCAGCACGACAAGACAGGGGGCTCTGGACACTGAAGCTTTCTTT.

This clone came up a few times. This rearrangement joins TRBV7-9 to TRBJ1-3; 7 bases line up with TRBD1. In germline, CDR1 is SEHNR, CDR2 FQNEAQ (reference sequence). The CDR3 covers 17 residues. V shed 5 bases and J 1 base; nucleotides not matched to a gene: 11. The CDR3 sequence is CASSPYRGLGSGNTIYF. The DNA of the CDR3 is TGTGCCAGCAGCCCGTACAGGGGATTAGGGTCTGGAAACACCATATATTTT.

The chain joins TRBV19 to TRBJ2-3; perhaps TRBD1 as D (6 bases). The germline CDR1 and CDR2 sequences are LNHDA and SQIVND (reference sequence). There are 17 residues in the CDR3. Trimming cost V 7 bases and J 6 bases, with 26 bases left between them. The CDR3 loop is CASKEVDQGLFSDTQYF. CDR3 nucleotides: TGTGCCAGTAAGGAGGTGGACCAGGGGCTTTTTTCGGATACGCAGTATTTT.

The CDR3 loop is CASSSRGLENTEAFF. The CDR3 nucleotides read TGTGCCAGCAGCTCTAGGGGGCTCGAGAACACTGAAGCTTTCTTT. V gene TRBV11-2 combines with J gene TRBJ1-1, with 7 bases that match TRBD1. This CDR3 region has 15 residues. The V gene's germline CDR1 is SGHAT and CDR2 FQNNGV. Trimming took 4 bases from V and 1 from J; bases not matched to a gene: 6.

The chain has TRBV6-6 and TRBJ1-2; maybe TRBD1 (5 bases). Germline V gene data show CDR1 as MNHNY and CDR2 as SVGAGI (reference sequence). The CDR3 is made up of 16 amino acids. With 5 bases removed from V and 3 bases from J, the gap between germline ends came to 19 bases. CDR3 loop: CASSKTRQGSDYGYTF. The DNA of the CDR3 is TGTGCCAGCAGTAAGACCCGGCAGGGATCCGACTATGGCTACACCTTC.

The V and J genes are TRBV28 and TRBJ2-7, with D possibly being TRBD1 (6 bases). CDR1 is MDHEN and CDR2 is SYDVKM in the germline V gene. The CDR3 has 14 residues. The V end was cut by 5 bases, the J end by 3 bases, with 14 bases between. The CDR3, as DNA: TGTGCCAGCAGTAATACAGGGAGCAGCTACGAGCAGTACTTC. Residues: CASSNTGSSYEQYF. Based on the CDR3 plus reference TRBV28 and TRBJ2-7, the full variable domain is DVKVTQSSRYLVKRTGEKVFLECVQDMDHENMFWYRQDPGLGLRLIYFSYDVKMKEKGDIPEGYSVSREKKERFSLILESASTNQTSMYLCASSNTGSSYEQYFGPGTRLTVT.

This clone turned up a few times. The rearrangement links TRBV11-2 to TRBJ2-1; TRBD2 matches at 13 bases. Trimming removed 5 bases from V and 6 bases from J; junction bases left unmatched: 4. The germline V gene encodes CDR1 SGHAT and CDR2 FQNNGV. The CDR3 extends over 15 amino acids. For the CDR3, the DNA is TGTGCCAGCAGCCCGGGACTAGCGGGAACCAATGAGCAGTTCTTC. Residues: CASSPGLAGTNEQFF.

This chain uses TRBV10-2 with TRBJ2-7; 8 bases align to TRBD2. The CDR3 loop spans 13 amino acids. V trimming: 6 bases; J trimming: 4 bases; junction bases outside the gene matches: 5. Germline V gives CDR1 WSHSY, CDR2 SAAADI. CDR3 protein: CASRELAAYEQYF. The CDR3 DNA sequence: TGCGCCAGCAGAGAACTAGCGGCATACGAGCAGTACTTC.

This clone was seen repeatedly, ten times or more. J is TRBJ1-3 and V is TRBV5-1; maybe TRBD1 (5 bases). CDR1 SGHRS and CDR2 YFSETQ come from the germline V gene. The CDR3 is made up of 15 amino acids. V was trimmed by 7 bases and J by 4 bases, leaving 18 bases between them. The CDR3 is CASGDGSLRGNTIYF. CDR3 bases: TGCGCCAGCGGGGACGGGAGCTTGCGCGGAAACACCATATATTTT.